This TCR beta chain came from a study of cytomegalovirus exposure and HLA in healthy donors. Vbeta (60) and Jbeta (13) primers were used in the PCR. Assay: immunoSEQ multiplex PCR; the TCRdb copy retains only in-frame clones and omits some. The sample lists roughly 180,000 clones, around four fifths occurring once. With respect to this clone: Its antigen is not identified.

General observations from the study: The listing of 150 or so TCR beta chains classed them as cytomegalovirus-associated. Immune exposure was documented only through CMV serostatus. For most TCR sequences rarity was the rule, although some public TCRs occurred in many donors.

Germline V gives CDR1 LNHDA, CDR2 SQIVND (reference sequence). CDR3 length equals 14 residues. V dropped 7 bases and J dropped 2; count of bases not matched to a gene: 2. The J gene is TRBJ1-5, the V gene TRBV19; TRBD1 agrees at 10 bases. The source of this sequence is a woman between 45 and 60 years old in good health and CMV-seropositive. The sequenced material came from PBMCs. The CDR3 region is CASTGTGGNQPQHF. CDR3 bases: TGTGCCAGTACCGGGACAGGGGGCAATCAGCCCCAGCATTTT.